The 13 T cell receptor beta chains given below trace back to one sample, sequenced in a study of T cell responses to AZD1222 COVID-19 vaccine. TCRdb keeps only in-frame clones here, not all; method: immunoSEQ multiplex PCR. This table has 150,000 to 200,000 clones, 85% to 95% appearing once. The sample was peripheral blood, taken on day 0 of AZD1222 vaccination. All receptors come from an adult in good health.

CDR3 residues: CASSPPLRDPGYTF. The CDR3 DNA is TGTGCCAGCAGCCCCCCCCTGCGGGATCCGGGCTACACCTTC. V usage is TRBV11-2 and J usage is TRBJ1-2; no clear D gene. The CDR3 is made up of 14 amino acids. Germline CDR1 and CDR2: SGHAT and FQNNGV. V lost 5 bases and J lost 8, with 18 bases in between.

This rearrangement joins TRBV18 to TRBJ1-5; D might be TRBD1 (5 bases). CDR1 and CDR2 (germline): KGHSH, LQKENI. The CDR3 contains 14 residues. V was trimmed by 2 bases and J by 10 bases, leaving 15 bases between them. CDR3 protein: CASSPGQGTGPQHF. The CDR3 DNA reads TGTGCCAGCTCACCAGGCCAGGGAACTGGCCCCCAGCATTTT.

V and J are TRBV6-1 and TRBJ1-5; possible D gene TRBD1, 6 bases. This CDR3 comprises 15 residues. Germline V lookup: CDR1 MNHNS, CDR2 SASEGT. V lost 3 bases and J 4 bases, leaving 13 bases between the germline ends. This CDR3 reads CASSDPGGRNQPQHF. CDR3 nucleotide sequence: TGTGCCAGCAGTGACCCGGGGGGCCGAAATCAGCCCCAGCATTTT.

The CDR3 DNA follows: TGCAGCATTCATACTAGCGCCACAAGCTCCTACAATGAGCAGTTCTTC. It encodes CSIHTSATSSYNEQFF. The V and J genes are TRBV29-1 and TRBJ2-1, with TRBD2 matching over 7 bases. The CDR3 has 16 residues. Germline trimming cut 8 bases from V and 0 bases from J; bases unmatched to any gene: 13. The germline V gene encodes CDR1 SQVTM and CDR2 ANQGSEA.

V and J are TRBV5-1 and TRBJ2-7; D remains unclear. CDR1 and CDR2 (germline): SGHRS, YFSETQ. V was cut by 1 base and J by 1 base, with 27 bases left in between. This CDR3 contains 20 residues. CDR3: CASSLLSWSGELLGSYEQYF. Here the CDR3 DNA reads TGCGCCAGCAGCTTGCTATCGTGGAGTGGTGAGCTCCTTGGATCCTACGAGCAGTACTTC.

This clone was seen only once. The CDR3 region has the DNA TGTGCCAGCAGTGAATTGGGACCGGGACAGGAGAATGAAAAACTGTTTTTT. Translation gives CASSELGPGQENEKLFF. This chain connects TRBV2 to TRBJ1-4, with TRBD1 identical over 8 bases. J lost 5 bases, V lost 2 bases, and 10 bases had no gene match. The length of the CDR3 is 17 residues. Germline loops: CDR1 SNHLY, CDR2 FYNNEI.

The chain is built from TRBV3-1 (or the pseudogene TRBV3-2) and TRBJ2-3; no reliable D call. With 2 bases removed from V and 3 bases from J, the gap between germline ends came to 0 bases. The CDR3 contains 11 residues. In germline, CDR1 is LGHDT, CDR2 YNNKEL (reference sequence). CDR3: CASSQTDTQYF. The CDR3 bases are TGTGCCAGCAGCCAAACAGATACGCAGTATTTT.

The chain joins TRBV27 to TRBJ1-1, with D possibly being TRBD1 (5 bases). This CDR3 region has 15 residues. The germline gives CDR1 MNHEY, CDR2 SMNVEV (reference sequence). Trimming removed 2 bases from V and 5 bases from J, with 15 bases in between. This chain's CDR3 is CASSLNYMAGTEAFF. Written as DNA, the CDR3 is TGTGCCAGCAGTTTAAATTATATGGCAGGGACTGAAGCTTTCTTT.

The chain is built from TRBV6-2 or TRBV6-3 and TRBJ1-1; D may be TRBD1 (5 bases). Germline lookup yields CDR1 MNHEY and CDR2 SVGEGT. With 3 bases removed from V and 1 base from J, the gap between germline ends came to 6 bases. The CDR3 is 13 residues long. This CDR3 reads CASSYDRNTEAFF. The CDR3 DNA reads as TGTGCCAGCAGTTATGACAGGAACACTGAAGCTTTCTTT.

CDR3 nucleotides: TGTGCCAGCAGCTTGGCGCTTACACAGGGGTATAATTCACCCCTCCACTTT. As protein: CASSLALTQGYNSPLHF. This chain uses TRBV5-4 with TRBJ1-6; 7 nucleotides align to TRBD1. Looked up from germline, CDR1 is SGHNT and CDR2 is YYREEE (reference sequence). V shed 0 bases and J 4 bases; nucleotides not matched to a gene: 7. The CDR3 consists of 17 residues.

J is TRBJ1-5 and V is TRBV7-2; D possibly corresponds to TRBD1 (6 bases). From germline, CDR1 is SGHTA and CDR2 FQGNSA. V lost 4 bases, J lost 5 bases, and 12 bases lay in between. The CDR3 loop spans 14 amino acids. This chain's CDR3 is CASSYGQFYQPQHF. For the CDR3, the DNA is TGTGCCAGCAGCTACGGACAGTTCTATCAGCCCCAGCATTTT.

The CDR3 nucleotides read TGCGCCAGCAGTTCTGGTCCTAGCTCCTACGAGCAGTACTTC. The encoded protein is CASSSGPSSYEQYF. This sequence joins TRBV5-1 and TRBJ2-7, with D hard to call. CDR1 is SGHRS, CDR2 YFSETQ, per germline. Trimming took off 5 bases at V and 0 bases at J, with 12 bases between the two ends. The CDR3 spans 14 residues.

The rearrangement links TRBV2 to TRBJ1-2, with 9 positions matching TRBD1. The ends lost 6 bases at V and 7 bases at J; junction bases unmatched: 9. The CDR3 runs to 14 residues. Germline V lookup: CDR1 SNHLY, CDR2 FYNNEI. The CDR3: CASSPGTGMSGYTF. CDR3 nucleotide sequence: TGTGCCAGCAGCCCCGGGACAGGGATGAGTGGCTACACCTTC.